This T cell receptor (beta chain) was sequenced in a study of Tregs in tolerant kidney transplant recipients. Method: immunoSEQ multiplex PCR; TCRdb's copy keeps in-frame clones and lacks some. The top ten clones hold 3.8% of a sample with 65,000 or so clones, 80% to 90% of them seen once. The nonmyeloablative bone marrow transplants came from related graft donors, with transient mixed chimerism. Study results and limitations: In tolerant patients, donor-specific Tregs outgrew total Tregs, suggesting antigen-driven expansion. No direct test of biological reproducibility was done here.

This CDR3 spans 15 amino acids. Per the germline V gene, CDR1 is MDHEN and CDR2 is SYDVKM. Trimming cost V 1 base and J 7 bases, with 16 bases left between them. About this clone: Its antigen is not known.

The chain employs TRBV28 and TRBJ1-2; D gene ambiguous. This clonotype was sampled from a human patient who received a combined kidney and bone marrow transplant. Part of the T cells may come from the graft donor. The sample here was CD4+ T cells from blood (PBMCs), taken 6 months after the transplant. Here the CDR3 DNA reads TGTGCCAGCAGTTTATTGGGGAGAGGGTGGAGTGGCTACACCTTC. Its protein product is CASSLLGRGWSGYTF.